This TCR beta chain comes out of a study of T-cell reconstitution after alpha-beta-depleted transplantation in children. Study-level findings and limits: About two months after transplant, alpha-beta T cells reportedly came from several hundred expanded graft clones. Where some patients showed high TCRbeta diversity at day 60, it came from recipient T cells and thymic progenitors that had survived.

Note on this clonotype: Its specificity is unknown.

Germline values: CDR1 LGHDT, CDR2 YNNKEL (reference sequence). The CDR3 is 15 residues long. With 0 bases removed from V and 7 bases from J, the gap between germline ends came to 13 bases. For TCRbeta, the library was prepared with unique molecular identifiers. TCRdb re-called the PCR reads with MiXCR, one entry per CDR3 protein. The sample contains about 78,000 distinct CDR3 sequences, 12% to 15% of which appear only once. V and J are TRBV3-1 and TRBJ1-5; tentative D call: TRBD1 (5 bases). The material sequenced was PBMCs, mostly from graft donor cells, taken 180 days after TCRalphabeta/CD19-depleted stem cell transplant. This TCR was recovered from a male patient aged 2-15 years who had a stem cell transplant for acute lymphoblastic leukemia, so the T cells may come from the graft donor. CDR3 in DNA: TGTGCCAGCAGCCAAGATCCCCAGGGACGGCAGCCCCAGCATTTT. Its protein is CASSQDPQGRQPQHF.